This T cell receptor beta chain was found in a study of OX40 agonist ivuxolimab in advanced cancers. Study as a whole: Patients' therapy was ivuxolimab, an antibody that acts as an agonist of OX40 (CD134). Among those enrolled, mean age was about 63 years (range roughly 20 to 80) and 82.7% were male.

The junction had 5 bases not matched to a gene; V was cut back by 7 bases and J by 7 bases. Germline loops: CDR1 SEHNR, CDR2 FQNEAQ (reference sequence). This CDR3 spans 13 amino acids. Study-level findings and limits: Researchers did not determine the expanded peripheral T cells' antigen specificity.

Sequenced by immunoSEQ multiplex PCR; TCRdb stores in-frame clones only, minus some. The sample shows tens of thousands of clones, just under 85% of them seen only once. Samples were taken at baseline and on day 1 of cycles 4 and 7. As regards this clone: Its target is not known.

The gene calls are TRBV7-9 and TRBJ2-2, with 8 bases lining up with TRBD2. The input for sequencing was CD4+ or CD8+ T cells sorted from blood, taken in a trial of the OX40 agonist ivuxolimab. The sequence came from an adult with an advanced solid tumor such as melanoma, head and neck, liver or kidney cancer. CDR3 bases: TGTGCCAGCACCCCCGGGACTAGCGGGGAGCTGTTTTTT. Translated: CASTPGTSGELFF.